These 25 T cell receptor beta chains originate from one sample sequenced in a study of cytomegalovirus exposure and HLA in healthy donors. The primer mix had 60 Vbeta and 13 Jbeta primers. Generated by immunoSEQ multiplex PCR, the TCRdb table keeps only in-frame clones and is missing some. The sample records over 60,000 clones, approximately 70% being singletons. Sequenced sample: PBMCs. The receptors were gathered from a male donor in good health and CMV-seropositive.

The chain uses TRBV5-1 and TRBJ2-1; 11 positions agree with TRBD2. Germline lookup yields CDR1 SGHRS and CDR2 YFSETQ. The CDR3 extends over 15 amino acids. The ends lost 4 bases at V and 5 bases at J; junction bases unmatched: 5. Here the CDR3 DNA reads TGCGCCAGCAGCGTTACTAGCGGGGGAAACAATGAGCAGTTCTTC. This codes for CASSVTSGGNNEQFF.

In this sample, this clone turned up a few times. V and J are TRBV15 and TRBJ1-6; maybe TRBD1 (5 bases). The CDR3 spans 18 residues. V was trimmed by 0 bases and J by 7 bases, leaving 19 bases between them. From germline, CDR1 is LNHNV and CDR2 YYDKDF (reference sequence). This CDR3 reads CATSRDYGGGPRNSPLHF. For the CDR3, the DNA is TGTGCCACCAGCAGAGACTACGGCGGGGGACCGCGGAATTCACCCCTCCACTTT.

This clone turned up a few times. The chain carries TRBV11-2 and TRBJ2-7, with 8 nucleotides matching TRBD1. The V gene's germline CDR1 is SGHAT and CDR2 FQNNGV. This CDR3 comprises 19 residues. V gave up 4 bases and J gave up 6 bases; unmatched junction bases: 23. The CDR3 DNA sequence: TGTGCCAGCAGCTCGACCCCTGGAGCTATTCGACAGGGGAGGAGCGAGCAGTACTTC. Residues: CASSSTPGAIRQGRSEQYF. The whole variable domain, remainder taken from reference TRBV11-2 and TRBJ2-7, is EAGVAQSPRYKIIEKRQSVAFWCNPISGHATLYWYQQILGQGPKLLIQFQNNGVVDDSQLPKDRFSAERLKGVDSTLKIQPAKLEDSAVYLCASSSTPGAIRQGRSEQYFGPGTRLTVT.

The chain employs TRBV4-2 and TRBJ2-1, with 8 positions matching TRBD2. Germline V gene sequence: CDR1 LGHNA, CDR2 YNFKEQ. This CDR3 region has 15 residues. The J segment lost 7 bases and the V segment lost 2 bases, leaving 7 bases of the junction unmatched. CDR3 coding DNA: TGTGCCAGCAGCCAAATTGGAGCGGGAGAAAATGAGCAGTTCTTC. Translated, it gives CASSQIGAGENEQFF.

The J gene is TRBJ2-1, the V gene TRBV30; a weak D match, TRBD2 (7 bases). The germline CDR1 and CDR2 sequences are GTSNPN and SVGIG (reference sequence). The CDR3 is made up of 15 amino acids. V was clipped by 5 bases and J by 4 bases, with 18 bases between them. The CDR3 nucleotides are TGTGCCTGGGAGGGGGGGGACCCCCGTTACAATGAGCAGTTCTTC. Amino acid sequence: CAWEGGDPRYNEQFF.

The genes are TRBV27 and TRBJ2-3, with D perhaps TRBD2 (5 bases). This CDR3 has 14 residues. Between the trimmed V and J ends, which lost 6 bases and 4 bases, there was a span of 14 bases. Germline lookup yields CDR1 MNHEY and CDR2 SMNVEV (reference sequence). The CDR3 protein is CASRGEGSSDTQYF. The CDR3 bases are TGTGCCAGCAGAGGAGAGGGATCCTCAGATACGCAGTATTTT.

This sequence joins TRBV27 and TRBJ2-1, with TRBD2 matching over 10 bases. J lost 6 bases, V lost 7 bases, and 3 bases had no gene match. CDR1 is MNHEY, CDR2 SMNVEV, per germline (reference sequence). This CDR3 comprises 13 residues. The CDR3 loop reads CASTSGSGNEQFF. Written as DNA, the CDR3 is TGTGCCAGCACTAGCGGGAGTGGCAATGAGCAGTTCTTC.

This chain links TRBV9 with TRBJ2-1, with D possibly being TRBD1 (7 bases). V was pared by 3 bases and J by 4 bases, with 14 bases between. The CDR3 covers 15 residues. Germline assignment: CDR1 SGDLS and CDR2 YYNGEE. The CDR3 loop reads CASSARRGPYNEQFF. The CDR3, as DNA: TGTGCCAGCAGCGCCAGGAGGGGGCCTTACAATGAGCAGTTCTTC.

This clone was counted only a few times. The chain employs TRBV5-1 and TRBJ1-1; D is unclear. This CDR3 is 13 amino acids long. CDR1 and CDR2 (germline): SGHRS, YFSETQ. V lost 6 bases, J lost 6 bases, and 15 bases lay in between. CDR3 sequence: CASTNGPTSEAFF. Written as DNA, the CDR3 is TGCGCCAGCACCAACGGTCCCACGTCTGAAGCTTTCTTT.

This sequence joins TRBV11-2 and TRBJ2-7; TRBD2 matches at 8 bases. This CDR3 spans 17 amino acids. V was pared by 1 base and J by 0 bases, with 8 bases of the junction left unmatched. Germline V gene data show CDR1 as SGHAT and CDR2 as FQNNGV. CDR3 in amino acids: CASSLGTGGTSSYEQYF. The CDR3 DNA follows: TGTGCCAGCAGCTTAGGCACGGGCGGGACTAGCTCCTACGAGCAGTACTTC.

This clone has only one observation. This chain connects TRBV2 to TRBJ1-1; 9 bases align to TRBD1. The CDR3 totals 13 residues. V lost 11 bases and J lost 3; bases outside the gene matches: 7. Germline loops: CDR1 SNHLY, CDR2 FYNNEI. CDR3 sequence reads: CAGRTGDDTEAFF. CDR3 coding DNA: TGTGCCGGGCGGACAGGGGATGACACTGAAGCTTTCTTT.

In the case of this clone: The same CDR3 arises from other DNA sequences in this sample as well. The chain combines TRBV6-5 with TRBJ1-2; D is perhaps TRBD1 (6 bases). The ends were cut back, 2 bases at V and 2 bases at J, with 6 bases in the middle. CDR1 is MNHEY, CDR2 SVGAGI, per germline. The CDR3 is 13 amino acids. The CDR3 nucleotides read TGTGCCAGCAGTTACGACAGGAACTATGGCTACACCTTC. Its translation: CASSYDRNYGYTF.

The V gene is TRBV19, the J gene TRBJ2-1, with 11 bases fitting TRBD2. Germline lookup yields CDR1 LNHDA and CDR2 SQIVND (reference sequence). The CDR3 runs to 15 residues. The trim removed 7 bases at V and 9 bases at J, leaving 11 bases unmatched. In DNA, the CDR3 is TGTGCCAGTACCTTAGCGGGGGGGTTCTCAGGTGAGCAGTTCTTC. This translates into CASTLAGGFSGEQFF.

The chain couples TRBV7-9 to TRBJ1-5; 7 positions match TRBD1. J lost 5 bases, V lost 8 bases, and 6 bases had no gene match. Germline CDR1 is SEHNR and CDR2 is FQNEAQ (reference sequence). CDR3 length: 13 residues. CDR3 bases: TGTGCCAGCGGGGCAGGGGGTGATCAGCCCCAGCATTTT. Translated: CASGAGGDQPQHF.

This rearrangement joins TRBV7-6 to TRBJ2-7; TRBD1 matches 9 bases. The CDR3 covers 15 residues. The trim removed 5 bases at V and 0 bases at J, leaving 5 bases unmatched. Germline V lookup: CDR1 SGHVS, CDR2 FNYEAQ. The CDR3 protein is CASSRTGDSSYEQYF. CDR3 sequence (DNA): TGTGCCAGCAGCCGGACAGGGGATAGCTCCTACGAGCAGTACTTC.

The chain joins TRBV29-1 to TRBJ2-5; TRBD2 matches 12 bases. V lost 6 bases and J lost 4; bases outside the gene matches: 9. The CDR3 contains 15 residues. CDR1 SQVTM and CDR2 ANQGSEA come from the germline V gene. The CDR3 nucleotides read TGCAGCGTCACTAGGACTAGCGGGGCTTTAGAGACCCAGTACTTC. Protein sequence: CSVTRTSGALETQYF.

The genes are TRBV5-1 and TRBJ1-2; D might be TRBD1 (5 bases). Trimming cost V 0 bases and J 7 bases, with 16 bases left between them. The CDR3 has 15 residues. The germline V gene encodes CDR1 SGHRS and CDR2 YFSETQ. In DNA, the CDR3 is TGCGCCAGCAGCTTGGATCCAGGGTCCTCGGGTGGCTACACCTTC. This sequence encodes CASSLDPGSSGGYTF.

The chain couples TRBV6-5 to TRBJ1-6, with D tentatively TRBD1 (6 bases). CDR1 and CDR2 (germline): MNHEY, SVGAGI. The V and J ends lost 7 bases and 6 bases respectively, with 13 bases between them. The CDR3 is 14 residues long. The CDR3 reads CASNDFRGNSPLHF. DNA for the CDR3: TGTGCCAGCAATGATTTCAGGGGTAATTCACCCCTCCACTTT.

This clone was recorded only once. The CDR3 reads CASSQGPSGSVNEQFF. CDR3 nucleotides: TGCGCCAGCAGCCAAGGACCTAGCGGGAGTGTCAATGAGCAGTTCTTC. The rearrangement links TRBV4-1 to TRBJ2-1, with TRBD2 matching over 10 bases. The CDR3 is made up of 16 amino acids. V was pared by 1 base and J by 6 bases, with 6 bases of the junction left unmatched. From germline, CDR1 is MGHRA and CDR2 YSYEKL.

This chain joins TRBV11-3 and TRBJ2-1, with a possible D match to TRBD2 (6 bases). The CDR3 consists of 14 residues. The germline CDR1 and CDR2 sequences are SGHNT and YENEEA. V lost 1 base and J lost 9, with 13 bases in between. CDR3 loop: CASSLGVGRGEQFF. The DNA of the CDR3 is TGTGCCAGCAGCTTAGGGGTAGGGCGGGGTGAGCAGTTCTTC.

This sequence joins TRBV30 and TRBJ1-5, with D maybe TRBD1 (6 bases). V gave up 3 bases and J gave up 5 bases, with 14 bases separating them. CDR1 and CDR2 (germline): GTSNPN, SVGIG (reference sequence). CDR3 size: 14 residues. Here the CDR3 reads CAWSPDSLDQPQHF. CDR3 nucleotides: TGTGCCTGGAGCCCGGACAGTCTGGATCAGCCCCAGCATTTT.

V usage is TRBV28 and J usage is TRBJ1-2, with D perhaps matching TRBD1 (6 bases). The CDR3 is 12 amino acids. The V gene's germline CDR1 is MDHEN and CDR2 SYDVKM. V was cut by 9 bases and J by 5 bases, with 13 bases left in between. The CDR3 DNA follows: TGTGCCAGTGCACGGGACATGTATGGCTACACCTTC. This sequence encodes CASARDMYGYTF.

The chain is built from TRBV6-6 and TRBJ2-3; maybe TRBD2 (5 bases). CDR3 length: 14 residues. V lost 2 bases and J lost 6, with 12 bases in between. In germline, CDR1 is MNHNY, CDR2 SVGAGI (reference sequence). In nucleotides, the CDR3 is TGTGCCAGCAGTTACGAGGGCAGCCGCGATACGCAGTATTTT. It codes for CASSYEGSRDTQYF.

The chain joins TRBV7-9 to TRBJ1-2, with a tentative D call TRBD1 (5 bases). V dropped 4 bases and J dropped 8 bases, with 8 bases sitting between them. Germline V gene sequence: CDR1 SEHNR, CDR2 FQNEAQ (reference sequence). The CDR3 extends over 11 amino acids. The CDR3 region is CASSWRGGYTF. DNA for the CDR3: TGTGCCAGCAGCTGGAGGGGCGGCTACACCTTC.

As to this clone: Other DNA variants within this sample encode the same CDR3. The rearrangement joins TRBV7-9 to TRBJ1-4; 7 positions match TRBD1. The germline CDR1 and CDR2 sequences are SEHNR and FQNEAQ (reference sequence). J lost 11 bases, V lost 2 bases, and 5 bases had no gene match. The length of the CDR3 is 13 residues. This CDR3 reads CASSLPTGIKLFF. CDR3 sequence (DNA): TGTGCCAGCAGCTTACCGACAGGGATCAAACTGTTTTTT.